The clone carrying this T cell receptor beta chain has a handful of counts. Antigen unknown. A universal primer site arose from template switching, and cDNA bore unique molecular identifiers. Each CDR3 protein gets one entry after TCRdb re-called the 5' RACE reads with MiXCR. This table has 450,000 to 650,000 distinct CDR3 sequences, 12% to 15% appearing once. The CDR3 is 17 residues long. Germline trimming cut 4 bases from V and 0 bases from J; bases unmatched to any gene: 12. CDR1 SGHKS and CDR2 YYEKEE come from the germline V gene (reference sequence). This sample was included in a study of identical twins. Notes on the study in general: Within twin pairs, the out-of-frame alpha sequences they shared showed excess low generation probability. Instead of following the same donors, the conclusions were based on cross-sectional statistical analysis.

This sample was also put to use in a study of yellow fever vaccine responses in identical twins.

The sample consisted of CD4+ T cells sorted from blood. This chain uses TRBV5-5 with TRBJ2-7, with TRBD1 matching over 8 bases. The TCR comes from a woman aged 18-30 years in good health. CDR3 DNA: TGTGCCAGCAGCCCCGCCCCGGGACAGGCGTACTCCTACGAGCAGTACGTC. The encoded protein is CASSPAPGQAYSYEQYV.